This is a list of T cell receptor beta chains from one sample in a study of blood T cell repertoires in COVID-19. Sequenced by immunoSEQ multiplex PCR; TCRdb stores in-frame clones only, minus some. The profile shows tens of thousands of clones, approximately 83% of them singletons. Sequenced: peripheral blood. The receptor source for this set is a human donor in a cohort sampled during active COVID-19. The CDR3 runs from the conserved cysteine through the conserved F or W. D genes are given only for firm matches. Clone size is not always given. Where it is, it says once, few, many or a class for expanded clones.

TRBV19	TRBJ1-6	-	TRBD1	CASMGTGTSPLHF	TGTGCCAGTATGGGGACAGGGACTTCACCCCTCCACTTT
TRBV19	TRBJ2-1	-	-	CASSIGLAEQFF	TGTGCCAGTAGTATTGGTCTAGCTGAGCAGTTCTTC
TRBV15	TRBJ2-1	-	TRBD1	CATSRDPGQGEWNEQFF	TGTGCCACCAGCAGAGATCCTGGGCAGGGGGAGTGGAATGAGCAGTTCTTC
TRBV3-1/TRBV3-2	TRBJ1-2	-	-	CASSQEGDGGYTF	TGTGCCAGCAGCCAAGAAGGAGATGGCGGCTACACCTTC
TRBV9	TRBJ2-1	-	TRBD2	CASSVVAGGPDEQFF	TGTGCCAGCAGCGTAGTAGCGGGGGGGCCCGATGAGCAGTTCTTC
TRBV19	TRBJ2-2	-	TRBD1	CASTRPGTGTGELFF	TGTGCCAGTACCCGTCCCGGGACAGGGACCGGGGAGCTGTTTTTT
TRBV19	TRBJ2-1	-	TRBD2	CASSGTSGRALRSYNEQFF	TGTGCCAGTAGTGGTACTAGCGGGAGGGCCTTGAGAAGCTACAATGAGCAGTTCTTC
TRBV5-4	TRBJ2-3	-	TRBD2	CASSRKTSGGASDTQYF	TGTGCCAGCAGCCGGAAGACTAGCGGGGGGGCCTCAGATACGCAGTATTTT
TRBV19	TRBJ2-1	-	-	CASSMERANEQFF	TGTGCCAGTAGTATGGAGAGGGCCAATGAGCAGTTCTTC
TRBV7-3	TRBJ2-1	-	TRBD2	CASNYGTSGSNEQFF	TGTGCCAGTAACTATGGGACTAGCGGGAGCAATGAGCAGTTCTTC
TRBV18	TRBJ1-6	few	-	CASSPEGSSYNSPLHF	TGTGCCAGCTCACCTGAGGGAAGCTCCTATAATTCACCCCTCCACTTT
TRBV5-1	TRBJ1-4	-	-	CASSVLNPWEKLFF	TGCGCCAGCAGCGTACTCAACCCATGGGAAAAACTGTTTTTT
TRBV2	TRBJ1-6	few	TRBD1	CASRGTESPLHF	TGTGCCAGCAGGGGGACAGAATCACCCCTCCACTTT
TRBV4-1	TRBJ2-3	-	-	CASSQDQGGTDTQYF	TGCGCCAGCAGCCAAGATCAAGGAGGAACAGATACGCAGTATTTT
TRBV7-2	TRBJ2-1	-	TRBD2	CASSLGLAFEQFF	TGTGCCAGCAGCTTGGGACTAGCTTTCGAGCAGTTCTTC
TRBV5-1	TRBJ2-7	-	TRBD2	CASSSGLAYEQYF	TGCGCCAGCAGCTCTGGACTAGCCTACGAGCAGTACTTC
TRBV9	TRBJ2-1	few	TRBD2	CASSAGGGGYNEQFF	TGTGCCAGCAGCGCCGGCGGGGGGGGATACAATGAGCAGTTCTTC
TRBV18	TRBJ2-1	-	-	CASSLGQSNEQFF	TGTGCCAGCTCACTTGGACAAAGCAATGAGCAGTTCTTC
TRBV30	TRBJ1-3	-	-	CAWSRSGASGNTIYF	TGTGCCTGGAGTCGGTCAGGGGCCTCTGGAAACACCATATATTTT
TRBV2	TRBJ2-7	-	-	CASSPGRPTYEQYF	TGTGCCAGCAGTCCCGGGAGACCAACCTACGAGCAGTACTTC
TRBV9	TRBJ2-2	-	-	CASTLRGGVGTGELFF	TGTGCCAGCACCCTCCGCGGTGGAGTCGGAACCGGGGAGCTGTTTTTT
TRBV3-1/TRBV3-2	TRBJ2-5	-	-	CASSQDRSVETQYF	TGTGCCAGCAGCCAAGATAGGAGCGTGGAGACCCAGTACTTC
TRBV6-5	TRBJ2-1	-	TRBD2	CASSSKRGSNYNEQFF	TGTGCCAGCAGTTCCAAGCGGGGGAGCAACTACAATGAGCAGTTCTTC
TRBV5-1	TRBJ1-1	-	TRBD1	CASSGGQGAKTEAFF	TGCGCCAGCAGCGGTGGACAGGGGGCAAAAACTGAAGCTTTCTTT
TRBV19	TRBJ2-7	few	-	CASSLQGSPYEQYF	TGTGCCAGTAGTCTCCAGGGTTCTCCCTACGAGCAGTACTTC
TRBV28	TRBJ2-1	-	TRBD1	CASSMDRGGPNNEQFF	TGTGCCAGCAGTATGGACAGGGGGGGACCTAACAATGAGCAGTTCTTC
TRBV15	TRBJ1-6	once	TRBD1	CATSIGTENSPLHF	TGTGCCACCAGCATAGGGACAGAGAATTCACCCCTCCACTTT
TRBV19	TRBJ1-2	-	-	CASSPKGLSGYTF	TGTGCCAGTAGTCCCAAGGGACTTTCCGGCTACACCTTC
TRBV11-3	TRBJ2-7	-	-	CASSLDLGEQYF	TGTGCCAGCAGCTTAGATCTCGGCGAGCAGTACTTC
TRBV7-8	TRBJ1-2	-	TRBD1	CASSPPGQPSFTTF	TGTGCCAGCAGCCCCCCGGGACAGCCCAGCTTCACCACCTTC
TRBV6-2/TRBV6-3	TRBJ2-7	few	-	CASSQTGYEQYF	TGTGCCAGCAGCCAGACAGGCTACGAGCAGTACTTC
TRBV19	TRBJ2-7	-	-	CASSPDPGKRYEQYF	TGTGCCAGTAGTCCTGACCCCGGTAAGCGCTACGAGCAGTACTTC
TRBV6-1	TRBJ2-5	-	TRBD2	CASSSPQRGSETQYF	TGTGCCAGCAGTTCCCCCCAGCGGGGATCGGAGACCCAGTACTTC
TRBV6-6	TRBJ2-7	few	-	CASTTVGHYEQYF	TGTGCCAGCACTACGGTTGGGCACTACGAGCAGTACTTC
TRBV11-3	TRBJ2-1	-	-	CASSLDRGIGTYNEQFF	TGTGCCAGCAGCTTAGATAGGGGCATCGGAACCTACAATGAGCAGTTCTTC
TRBV20-1	TRBJ1-2	-	-	CSARPGLHF	TGCAGTGCAAGACCGGGTTTACACTTC
TRBV5-4	TRBJ2-6	-	TRBD1	CASSSQGALGANVLTF	TGTGCCAGCAGCTCACAGGGGGCGCTCGGGGCCAACGTCCTGACTTTC
TRBV10-3	TRBJ2-7	-	TRBD1	CAISEDAGQGVLEQYF	TGTGCCATCAGTGAAGATGCGGGACAGGGTGTTCTCGAGCAGTACTTC
TRBV6-5	TRBJ2-2	-	-	CASSYRRASAGELFF	TGTGCCAGCAGTTATCGCAGGGCTAGCGCAGGGGAGCTGTTTTTT
TRBV28	TRBJ1-4	-	TRBD1	CASSPQGVANEKLFF	TGTGCCAGCAGTCCACAGGGGGTTGCTAATGAAAAACTGTTTTTT
TRBV9	TRBJ2-2	-	TRBD1	CASSVTTGGGTGELFF	TGTGCCAGCAGCGTAACCACAGGGGGCGGAACCGGGGAGCTGTTTTTT
TRBV11-3	TRBJ2-3	many	TRBD2	CASASGRATDTQYF	TGTGCCAGCGCTAGCGGGAGGGCCACAGATACGCAGTATTTT
TRBV12-3/TRBV12-4	TRBJ1-1	-	-	CASSRRAEAFF	TGTGCCAGCAGCCGCAGGGCTGAAGCTTTCTTT
TRBV6-4	TRBJ2-5	-	-	CASSDFPSETDLETQYF	TGTGCCAGCAGTGACTTCCCCTCTGAAACAGATTTGGAGACCCAGTACTTC
TRBV9	TRBJ2-5	-	-	CASSVTGGLETQYF	TGTGCCAGCAGCGTAACCGGGGGGCTGGAGACCCAGTACTTC
TRBV19	TRBJ2-2	-	TRBD2	CASSIASGSANTGELFF	TGTGCCAGTAGTATCGCTAGCGGGAGCGCGAACACCGGGGAGCTGTTTTTT